This entry lists 9 T cell receptor beta chains sequenced from one sample in a study of blood T cell repertoires in COVID-19. Libraries were prepared by immunoSEQ multiplex PCR; TCRdb keeps only in-frame clonotypes and omits some of them. The sample carries a few hundred thousand clones, around 90% recorded once. Sequenced: peripheral blood. These receptors were taken from a human donor in a cohort sampled during active COVID-19.

The V gene is TRBV4-1, the J gene TRBJ2-3; TRBD2 might be the D (6 bases). The CDR3 runs 15 residues. With 3 bases removed from V and 3 bases from J, the gap between germline ends came to 13 bases. Per the germline V gene, CDR1 is MGHRA and CDR2 is YSYEKL. CDR3 coding DNA: TGCGCCAGCAGCCATATGGGAGGTAGTACAGATACGCAGTATTTT. Its protein is CASSHMGGSTDTQYF.

The chain is built from TRBV19 and TRBJ1-1; D uncertain. The CDR3 spans 13 residues. With 3 bases removed from V and 1 base from J, the gap between germline ends came to 6 bases. Germline loops: CDR1 LNHDA, CDR2 SQIVND (reference sequence). CDR3 DNA: TGTGCCAGTAGTATTAGCGAGAACACTGAAGCTTTCTTT. Residues: CASSISENTEAFF.

The chain's CDR3 is CASSWTQNTEAFF. Here the CDR3 DNA reads TGCGCCAGCAGTTGGACACAGAACACTGAAGCTTTCTTT. The chain links TRBV5-1 to TRBJ1-1, with D tentatively TRBD1 (5 bases). Between the trimmed V and J ends, which lost 5 bases and 1 base, there was a span of 9 bases. The CDR3 covers 13 residues. Germline CDR1 is SGHRS and CDR2 is YFSETQ. Drawing the rest from reference TRBV5-1 and TRBJ1-1, the complete variable domain is KAGVTQTPRYLIKTRGQQVTLSCSPISGHRSVSWYQQTPGQGLQFLFEYFSETQRNKGNFPGRFSGRQFSNSRSEMNVSTLELGDSALYLCASSWTQNTEAFFGQGTRLTVV.

This clone was counted between two and nine times. The chain links TRBV7-9 to TRBJ1-1; D possibly corresponds to TRBD1 (5 bases). Germline CDR1 reads SEHNR; CDR2 reads FQNEAQ (reference sequence). The CDR3 has 16 amino acids. V was pared by 4 bases and J by 2 bases, with 17 bases between. The CDR3 here is CASSSPDSPENTEAFF. The CDR3 DNA sequence: TGTGCCAGCAGCTCCCCAGACAGCCCGGAAAACACTGAAGCTTTCTTT.

V is TRBV13 and J is TRBJ1-2; 7 bases map to TRBD1. Germline V lookup: CDR1 PRHDT, CDR2 FYEKMQ (reference sequence). The CDR3 is 17 amino acids. Trimming took 5 bases from V and 4 from J; bases not matched to a gene: 16. DNA for the CDR3: TGTGCCAGCAGCGCCCAAACCGGGACAGAGGACGGCTATGGCTACACCTTC. It is translated as CASSAQTGTEDGYGYTF.

This clone has just one count. This rearrangement joins TRBV11-3 to TRBJ2-7, with TRBD2 matching 10 bases. V shed 5 bases and J 4 bases; nucleotides not matched to a gene: 8. CDR3 length: 15 residues. Germline CDR1 SGHNT, CDR2 YENEEA. The CDR3, as DNA: TGTGCCAGCAGCAACCTAGCGGGAGTCTGGTACGAGCAGTACTTC. Translating gives CASSNLAGVWYEQYF.

There are a few counts of this clone. The chain has TRBV5-4 and TRBJ2-1; 10 bases line up with TRBD1. After removal of 4 bases from V and 5 bases from J, the junction contained 6 bases not matched to a gene. Germline loops: CDR1 SGHNT, CDR2 YYREEE (reference sequence). The CDR3 contains 15 residues. The CDR3 DNA sequence: TGTGCCAGCAGCATAGACAGGGGGCAGCACAATGAGCAGTTCTTC. It yields the protein CASSIDRGQHNEQFF.

The rearrangement uses TRBV5-5 and TRBJ1-5, with a possible D match to TRBD1 (5 bases). The CDR3 runs to 15 residues. The germline gives CDR1 SGHKS, CDR2 YYEKEE (reference sequence). Trimming shortened V by 4 bases and J by 2 bases, and 13 bases separated the two germline ends. CDR3 in amino acids: CASSPRWGGNQPQHF. DNA of the CDR3: TGTGCCAGCAGCCCGAGGTGGGGGGGCAATCAGCCCCAGCATTTT.

V gene TRBV5-6 combines with J gene TRBJ2-1, with 7 positions matching TRBD1. The CDR3 has 15 residues. Germline V gives CDR1 SGHDT, CDR2 YYEEEE. The J segment lost 4 bases and the V segment lost 2 bases, leaving 6 bases of the junction unmatched. This CDR3 is CASSLGTETYNEQFF. As DNA, the CDR3 is TGTGCCAGCAGCTTAGGGACAGAGACTTACAATGAGCAGTTCTTC.